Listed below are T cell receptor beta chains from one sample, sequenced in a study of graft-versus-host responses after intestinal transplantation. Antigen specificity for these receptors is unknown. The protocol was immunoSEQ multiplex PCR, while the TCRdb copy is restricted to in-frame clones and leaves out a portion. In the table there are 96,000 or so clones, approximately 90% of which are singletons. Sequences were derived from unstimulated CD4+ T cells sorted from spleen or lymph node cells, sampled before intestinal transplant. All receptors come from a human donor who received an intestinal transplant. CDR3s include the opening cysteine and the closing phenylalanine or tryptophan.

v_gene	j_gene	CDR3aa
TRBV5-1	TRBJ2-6	CASSWGGSGANVLTF
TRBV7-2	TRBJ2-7	CASSLARTSGRAEEQYF
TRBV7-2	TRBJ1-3	CASSLRGAGNTIYF
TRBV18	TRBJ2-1	CASSPRIGVNEQFF
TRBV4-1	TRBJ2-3	CASSPGITTDTQYF
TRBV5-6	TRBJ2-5	CASSLWDLDSFRQETQYF
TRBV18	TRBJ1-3	CASSPLLQGSGNTIYF
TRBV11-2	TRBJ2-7	CASSHTLWSRDRRSYEQYF
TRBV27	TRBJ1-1	CASSFPRGLDTEAFF
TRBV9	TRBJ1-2	CASSPRGGAPYLDGYTF
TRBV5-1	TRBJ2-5	CASSKGTSGLEETQYF
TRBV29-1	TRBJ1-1	CSVHLHGRDTEAFF
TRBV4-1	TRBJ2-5	CASSQGQSQETQYF
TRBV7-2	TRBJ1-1	CASSPGLGLVNTEAFF
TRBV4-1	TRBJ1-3	CASSQGGNLLHGNTIYF
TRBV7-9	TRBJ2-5	CASSLREIQETQYF
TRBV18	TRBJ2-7	CASSPVAGYEQYF
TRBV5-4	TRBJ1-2	CASSPLSSYGYTF
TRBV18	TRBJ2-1	CASSGLAYNEQFF
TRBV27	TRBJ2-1	CASSLFSVQFPNEQFF
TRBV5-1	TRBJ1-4	CASSLVAGFNEKLFF
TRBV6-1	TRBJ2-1	CASSTRLAGESEQFF
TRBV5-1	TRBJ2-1	CASSLASAGASYNEQFF
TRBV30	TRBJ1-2	CAWSVSGYGYTF
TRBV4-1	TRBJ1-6	CASSRGTENSPLHF
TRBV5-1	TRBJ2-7	CASSGTGIIYEQYF
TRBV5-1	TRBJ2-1	CASSLGGGGEQFF
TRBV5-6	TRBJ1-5	CASSSGRVLSNQPQHF
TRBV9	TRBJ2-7	CASSLTGYEQYF
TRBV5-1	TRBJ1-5	CASSLAGGDSNQPQHF
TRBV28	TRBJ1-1	CASSLRQMTFF
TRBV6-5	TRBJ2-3	CASSYGQRTDTQYF
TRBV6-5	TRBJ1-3	CASSYEPEGTRNTIYF
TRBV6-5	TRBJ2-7	CASSYLLAGGHEQYF
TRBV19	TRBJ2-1	CASSVGGGTYNEQFF
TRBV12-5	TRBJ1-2	CASGSPGTGDYGYTF
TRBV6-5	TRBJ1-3	CASSYSQAQGGNTIYF
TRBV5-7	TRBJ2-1	CASSLDWLAGGREQFF
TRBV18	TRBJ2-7	CASSPPGAGGYEQYF
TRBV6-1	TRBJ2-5	CASSDSGGQETQYF
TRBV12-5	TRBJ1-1	CASGLVGGNTEAFF
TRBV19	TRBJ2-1	CASKTRANEQFF